This T cell receptor (beta chain) was recorded in a study of a mutant IDH1 vaccine in newly diagnosed glioma. Across the study: Previous care, which was radiotherapy, temozolomide, or both, most often involved both.

The time point here: baseline, week 1 (first vaccination visit). Treatment defined: pre-vaccination baseline after standard-of-care therapy. Donor tumors were new WHO grade 3 or 4 IDH1-mutant, ATRX-lost astrocytomas. The data were produced by immunoSEQ multiplex PCR, yet TCRdb's version contains in-frame clones alone and is incomplete. This sample carries about 38,000 clones, around four fifths of them seen once, and the ten largest clones take approximately 9%. The CDR3 sequence is 14 residues long. Germline assignment: CDR1 MNHNS and CDR2 SASEGT. The V segment lost 7 bases and the J segment 4 bases; nucleotides outside the gene matches: 6.

The specimen was PBMCs, collected from a glioma patient treated with radiotherapy, temozolomide or both. This chain links TRBV6-1 with TRBJ1-1, with TRBD1 matching over 10 bases. The source is a man aged 35 to 55 with glioma. Some clones in this sample may be carry-over from other donors' samples. The DNA for the CDR3 is TGTGCCAGCATTTCGACAGGGGGCTTCACTGAAGCTTTCTTT. Protein product: CASISTGGFTEAFF.